One and the same sample provided the 27 T cell receptor beta chains below, sequenced in a study of blood T cell repertoires in COVID-19 (dated by TCRdb to the early 2020s). The library was prepared using the immunoSEQ multiplex PCR assay. This immuneACCESS table, as held by TCRdb, lists in-frame sequences with V and J called but not all clones. Of the missing ones, under half trace to an unresolved V gene in checked studies; the others have no known cause. Present in this sample are around 150,000 clones, around 84% of which were seen just once. Of the sample, more than 7.5% falls within the top ten clones. The sample was peripheral blood. The receptor source for this set is a woman aged 55-69 years with COVID-19, enrolled during active disease.

V gene TRBV7-3 combines with J gene TRBJ1-1; 7 bases map to TRBD1. V shed 5 bases, J shed 3 bases, and the junction held 6 bases outside the gene matches. Germline lookup yields CDR1 SGHTA and CDR2 FQGTGA. This CDR3 contains 14 residues. The CDR3 spells CASSPGQVHTEAFF. As DNA, the CDR3 is TGTGCCAGCAGCCCCGGACAGGTGCACACTGAAGCTTTCTTT. Variable domain in full (rest from reference TRBV7-3 and TRBJ1-1): GAGVSQTPSNKVTEKGKYVELRCDPISGHTALYWYRQSLGQGPEFLIYFQGTGAADDSGLPNDRFFAVRPEGSVSTLKIQRTERGDSAVYLCASSPGQVHTEAFFGQGTRLTVV.

The V gene is TRBV3-1 (or the pseudogene TRBV3-2), the J gene TRBJ2-3, with D maybe TRBD2 (6 bases). CDR1 and CDR2 from the germline V gene are LGHDT and YNNKEL (reference sequence). The CDR3 contains 16 residues. The ends were cut back, 1 base at V and 0 bases at J, with 11 bases in the middle. CDR3 in amino acids: CASSQVGGLSTDTQYF. The CDR3 coding sequence is TGTGCCAGCAGCCAAGTCGGGGGACTGAGCACAGATACGCAGTATTTT.

This chain links TRBV6-5 with TRBJ2-3; perhaps TRBD2 as D (5 bases). This CDR3 is 14 amino acids long. With 4 bases removed from V and 7 bases from J, the gap between germline ends came to 15 bases. In germline, CDR1 is MNHEY, CDR2 SVGAGI. The CDR3 DNA is TGTGCCAGCAGTTCCCCCCGGGGAGCGAATACGCAGTATTTT. It yields the protein CASSSPRGANTQYF.

This clone was seen just once. The chain carries TRBV7-9 and TRBJ1-4; the D is unclear. The V and J ends lost 5 bases and 0 bases respectively, with 13 bases between them. This CDR3 region has 16 residues. CDR1 is SEHNR, CDR2 FQNEAQ, per germline (reference sequence). The DNA for the CDR3 is TGTGCCAGCAGCACGAGGACGGGAGCAACTAATGAAAAACTGTTTTTT. It specifies CASSTRTGATNEKLFF.

The V gene is TRBV6-5, the J gene TRBJ1-1; D uncertain. CDR1 is MNHEY, CDR2 SVGAGI, per germline. Trimming took 7 bases from V and 6 from J, leaving 9 bases between them. The CDR3 extends over 11 amino acids. For the CDR3, the DNA is TGTGCCAGCACCCTTACAGCTGAAGCTTTCTTT. Translated: CASTLTAEAFF.

Only a few counts were recorded for this clone. The chain recombines TRBV9 with TRBJ1-3, with a tentative D call TRBD1 (6 bases). Germline CDR1 SGDLS, CDR2 YYNGEE. V shed 0 bases and J shed 3 bases, with 13 bases lying between them. This CDR3 contains 16 residues. The CDR3 DNA follows: TGTGCCAGCAGCGTAGGCCAGGGGACGGGTGGAAACACCATATATTTT. It specifies CASSVGQGTGGNTIYF.

The rearrangement uses TRBV3-1 (or the pseudogene TRBV3-2) and TRBJ1-5; maybe TRBD1 (6 bases). The CDR3 is 14 amino acids. CDR1 is LGHDT and CDR2 is YNNKEL in the germline V gene (reference sequence). V gave up 5 bases and J gave up 1 base, with 9 bases separating them. The DNA of the CDR3 is TGTGCCAGCAGCGGACAGATAAGCAATCAGCCCCAGCATTTT. Translation gives CASSGQISNQPQHF.

This clone has a handful of counts. J is TRBJ2-2 and V is TRBV2, with D maybe TRBD2 (6 bases). Deletions cut 7 bases from V and 7 bases from J, with 10 bases between. Looked up from germline, CDR1 is SNHLY and CDR2 is FYNNEI. The CDR3 contains 12 residues. The CDR3: CASTLEGGELFF. For the CDR3, the DNA is TGTGCCAGCACCCTGGAGGGCGGGGAGCTGTTTTTT.

The chain couples TRBV14 to TRBJ1-6; TRBD1 aligns across 7 bases. CDR1 is SGHDN, CDR2 FVKESK, per germline. V trimming: 2 bases; J trimming: 7 bases; junction bases outside the gene matches: 5. The CDR3 is 15 residues long. The CDR3 loop reads CASSQQTGSNSPLHF. In DNA form, the CDR3 reads TGTGCCAGCAGCCAACAGACAGGGTCGAATTCACCCCTCCACTTT.

V gene TRBV5-8 combines with J gene TRBJ2-3; D gene ambiguous. Germline V gene lookup returns CDR1 SGHTS and CDR2 YDEGEE. The CDR3 consists of 17 residues. Trimming removed 0 bases from V and 2 bases from J, with 16 bases in between. The CDR3 spells CASSLGSSATYTDTQYF. The CDR3 bases are TGTGCCAGCAGCTTGGGTTCTAGTGCGACTTACACAGATACGCAGTATTTT.

The V and J genes are TRBV12-3 or TRBV12-4 and TRBJ1-3; D unclear. The V end was cut by 8 bases, the J end by 9 bases, with 14 bases between. CDR3 length equals 12 residues. CDR3 sequence reads: CASRLPGGTIYF. In nucleotides, the CDR3 is TGTGCCAGCCGCCTCCCTGGCGGCACCATATATTTT.

CDR3 sequence: CASSELAGDFRETQYF. The CDR3 DNA is TGTGCCAGCAGTGAGCTAGCGGGAGACTTTCGGGAGACCCAGTACTTC. This sequence joins TRBV2 and TRBJ2-5; 10 nucleotides agree with TRBD2. V dropped 3 bases and J dropped 5; count of bases not matched to a gene: 9. The CDR3 extends over 16 amino acids. The germline CDR1 and CDR2 sequences are SNHLY and FYNNEI.

V is TRBV7-3 and J is TRBJ1-3; D call uncertain. The germline V gene encodes CDR1 SGHTA and CDR2 FQGTGA. This CDR3 spans 15 amino acids. Trimming pared 2 bases from V and 0 bases from J, leaving 8 bases between. CDR3 in amino acids: CASSLAGNSGNTIYF. CDR3 nucleotide sequence: TGTGCCAGCAGCTTAGCGGGAAACTCTGGAAACACCATATATTTT.

This clone showed up just once. V and J are TRBV7-3 and TRBJ2-3, with 9 nucleotides matching TRBD2. CDR1 and CDR2 from the germline V gene are SGHTA and FQGTGA. This CDR3 comprises 15 residues. Germline trimming cut 2 bases from V and 2 bases from J; bases unmatched to any gene: 2. CDR3 loop: CASSLPSGNTDTQYF. Written as DNA, the CDR3 is TGTGCCAGCAGCTTACCTAGCGGGAACACAGATACGCAGTATTTT.

This clone was seen a few times. The rearrangement uses TRBV29-1 and TRBJ1-1; D gene uncertain. Per the germline V gene, CDR1 is SQVTM and CDR2 is ANQGSEA. Trimming pared 4 bases from V and 1 base from J, leaving 10 bases between. This CDR3 contains 13 residues. The CDR3 spells CSVGTGGNTEAFF. The DNA of the CDR3 is TGCAGCGTTGGCACGGGAGGGAACACTGAAGCTTTCTTT.

The rearrangement joins TRBV2 to TRBJ2-1; no firm D call. V was trimmed by 5 bases and J by 3 bases, leaving 11 bases between them. The germline gives CDR1 SNHLY, CDR2 FYNNEI. This CDR3 has 14 residues. The CDR3 DNA reads TGTGCCAGCAGTTGGTACAGCCTCTACAATGAGCAGTTCTTC. It is translated as CASSWYSLYNEQFF.

The chain has TRBV7-2 and TRBJ1-3, with D unresolved. Trimming cost V 3 bases and J 0 bases, with 9 bases left between them. The CDR3 runs to 15 residues. Germline assignment: CDR1 SGHTA and CDR2 FQGNSA. The CDR3 spells CASSFAVSSGNTIYF. CDR3 in DNA: TGTGCCAGCAGCTTCGCGGTCAGCTCTGGAAACACCATATATTTT.

The V call is TRBV12-3 or TRBV12-4, the J call TRBJ1-3; D is uncertain. The CDR3 has 13 residues. Trimming stripped 2 bases from V and 7 bases from J, with 9 bases between. The CDR3: CASSLKLWNTIYF. In DNA form, the CDR3 reads TGTGCCAGCAGTTTAAAACTTTGGAACACCATATATTTT.

The chain employs TRBV10-1 and TRBJ1-6; 7 nucleotides match TRBD1. Germline V gene data show CDR1 as WNHNN and CDR2 as SYGVQD (reference sequence). J gave up 10 bases and V 2 bases, and 5 bases lay outside the gene matches. The length of the CDR3 is 14 residues. The CDR3 is CASSETTGRSPLHF. The CDR3 DNA sequence: TGCGCCAGCAGTGAGACGACAGGGAGATCACCCCTCCACTTT.

The chain recombines TRBV3-1 (or the pseudogene TRBV3-2) with TRBJ1-4; 7 bases agree with TRBD1. CDR1 LGHDT and CDR2 YNNKEL come from the germline V gene (reference sequence). This CDR3 has 12 amino acids. The trim removed 0 bases at V and 13 bases at J, leaving 2 bases unmatched. As DNA, the CDR3 is TGTGCCAGCAGCCAAGAAACAGGGGCACTGTTTTTT. This codes for CASSQETGALFF.

The chain links TRBV7-2 to TRBJ1-2; possibly TRBD1 for D (6 bases). V dropped 5 bases and J dropped 8 bases, with 15 bases sitting between them. The CDR3 covers 13 residues. Germline V gene sequence: CDR1 SGHTA, CDR2 FQGNSA. CDR3 residues: CASSLQGFRGYTF. The CDR3 bases are TGTGCCAGCAGCCTACAGGGATTTAGGGGCTACACCTTC.

This clone was seen a handful of times. V gene TRBV5-8 combines with J gene TRBJ1-3; D uncertain. The length of the CDR3 is 15 residues. The germline V and J ends were trimmed by 4 bases and 0 bases, with 11 bases remaining between them. Germline V gene lookup returns CDR1 SGHTS and CDR2 YDEGEE. The CDR3 DNA is TGTGCCAGCAGCCCCGACATAGTCTCTGGAAACACCATATATTTT. It specifies CASSPDIVSGNTIYF. The variable domain in full, with the rest retrieved from reference TRBV5-8 and TRBJ1-3, is EAGVTQSPTHLIKTRGQQATLRCSPISGHTSVYWYQQALGLGLQFLLWYDEGEERNRGNFPPRFSGRQFPNYSSELNVNALELEDSALYLCASSPDIVSGNTIYFGEGSWLTVV.

The rearrangement uses TRBV5-6 and TRBJ1-1; TRBD1 matches 8 bases. The CDR3 consists of 16 residues. The trim removed 4 bases at V and 5 bases at J, leaving 13 bases unmatched. Germline assignment: CDR1 SGHDT and CDR2 YYEEEE. CDR3 DNA sequence: TGTGCCAGCAGCGTGCGGACAGGGATCGGAGTGACTGAAGCTTTCTTT. This sequence encodes CASSVRTGIGVTEAFF.

This chain connects TRBV18 to TRBJ2-1; 8 bases are a match to TRBD2. Looked up from germline, CDR1 is KGHSH and CDR2 is LQKENI. V dropped 2 bases and J dropped 6; count of bases not matched to a gene: 6. This CDR3 is 15 amino acids long. The CDR3 region is CASSPRRREANEQFF. CDR3 nucleotides: TGTGCCAGCTCACCAAGACGGCGGGAGGCCAATGAGCAGTTCTTC.

The rearrangement links TRBV7-3 to TRBJ1-1; TRBD1 matches at 7 bases. The germline V gene has CDR1 SGHTA and CDR2 FQGTGA. The CDR3 consists of 15 residues. The V gene end was trimmed by 5 bases and the J gene end by 1 base; junction bases not matched to a gene: 7. CDR3 DNA: TGTGCCAGCAGCACATCCAGGGGGAGGAACACTGAAGCTTTCTTT. Translated, it gives CASSTSRGRNTEAFF.

Written as DNA, the CDR3 is TGCGCCAGCAGAGCCCCGCTAGCGAGTCAAGAGACCCAGTACTTC. Translating it yields CASRAPLASQETQYF. This rearrangement joins TRBV10-2 to TRBJ2-5; possible D gene TRBD2, 6 bases. The CDR3 totals 15 residues. Trimming pared 6 bases from V and 2 bases from J, leaving 16 bases between. Germline assignment: CDR1 WSHSY and CDR2 SAAADI.

The chain links TRBV10-1 to TRBJ1-1; D gene unclear. Germline CDR1 and CDR2: WNHNN and SYGVQD (reference sequence). With 4 bases removed from V and 3 bases from J, the gap between germline ends came to 6 bases. This CDR3 has 12 residues. CDR3 nucleotides: TGCGCCAGCAGTGCGGGTGACACTGAAGCTTTCTTT. Its protein is CASSAGDTEAFF.